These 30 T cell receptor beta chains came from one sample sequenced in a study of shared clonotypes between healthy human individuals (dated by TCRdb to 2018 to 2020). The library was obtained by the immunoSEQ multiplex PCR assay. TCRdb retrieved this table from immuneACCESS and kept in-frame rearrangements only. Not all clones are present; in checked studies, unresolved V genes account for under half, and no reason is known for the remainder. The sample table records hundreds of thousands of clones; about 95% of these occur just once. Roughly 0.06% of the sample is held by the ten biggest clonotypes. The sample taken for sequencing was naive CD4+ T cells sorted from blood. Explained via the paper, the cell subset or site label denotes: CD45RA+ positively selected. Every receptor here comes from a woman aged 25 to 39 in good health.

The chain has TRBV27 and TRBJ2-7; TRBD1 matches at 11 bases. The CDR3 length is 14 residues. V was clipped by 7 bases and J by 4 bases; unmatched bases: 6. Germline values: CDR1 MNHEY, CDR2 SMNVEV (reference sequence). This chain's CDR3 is CASNGQGAMYEQYF. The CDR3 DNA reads TGTGCCAGCAATGGACAGGGGGCGATGTACGAGCAGTACTTC.

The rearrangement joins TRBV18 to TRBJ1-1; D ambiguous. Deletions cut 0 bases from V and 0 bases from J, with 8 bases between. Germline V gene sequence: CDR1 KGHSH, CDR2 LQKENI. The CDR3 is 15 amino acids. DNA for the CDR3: TGTGCCAGCTCACCACCGATATCGATGAACACTGAAGCTTTCTTT. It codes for CASSPPISMNTEAFF.

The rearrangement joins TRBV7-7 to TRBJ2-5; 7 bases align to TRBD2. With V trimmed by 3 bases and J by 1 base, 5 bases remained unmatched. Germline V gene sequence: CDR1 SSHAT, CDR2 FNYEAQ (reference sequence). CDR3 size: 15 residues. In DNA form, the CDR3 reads TGTGCCAGCAGCTTGGGAGGGGCTACCCAAGAGACCCAGTACTTC. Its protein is CASSLGGATQETQYF.

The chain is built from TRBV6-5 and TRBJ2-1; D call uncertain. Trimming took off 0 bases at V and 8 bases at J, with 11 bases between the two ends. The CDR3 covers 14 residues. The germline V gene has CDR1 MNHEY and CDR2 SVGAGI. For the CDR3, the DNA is TGTGCCAGCAGTTACTCCCCACTGTTTTATGAGCAGTTCTTC. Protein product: CASSYSPLFYEQFF.

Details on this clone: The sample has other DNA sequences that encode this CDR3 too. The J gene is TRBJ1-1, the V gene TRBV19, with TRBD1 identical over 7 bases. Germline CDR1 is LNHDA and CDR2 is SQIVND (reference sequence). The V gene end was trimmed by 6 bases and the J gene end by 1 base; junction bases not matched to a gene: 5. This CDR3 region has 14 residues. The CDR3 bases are TGTGCCAGTAGCACTAGGACAGGGAACACTGAAGCTTTCTTT. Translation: CASSTRTGNTEAFF.

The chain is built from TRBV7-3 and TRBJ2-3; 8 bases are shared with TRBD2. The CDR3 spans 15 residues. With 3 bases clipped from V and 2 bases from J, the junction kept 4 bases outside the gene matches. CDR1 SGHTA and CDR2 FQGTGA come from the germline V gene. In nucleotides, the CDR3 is TGTGCCAGCAGCTTGTTCGGGGGGGTCACAGATACGCAGTATTTT. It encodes CASSLFGGVTDTQYF.

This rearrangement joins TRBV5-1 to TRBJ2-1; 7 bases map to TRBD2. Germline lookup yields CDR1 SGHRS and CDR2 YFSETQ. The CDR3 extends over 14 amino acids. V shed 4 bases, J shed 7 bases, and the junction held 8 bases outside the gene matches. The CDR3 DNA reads TGCGCCAGCAGCGGGACCGGGACTACAAATGAGCAGTTCTTC. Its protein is CASSGTGTTNEQFF.

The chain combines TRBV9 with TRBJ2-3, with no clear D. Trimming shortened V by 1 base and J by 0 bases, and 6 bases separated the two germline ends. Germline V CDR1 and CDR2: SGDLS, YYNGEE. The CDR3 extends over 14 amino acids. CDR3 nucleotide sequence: TGTGCCAGCAGCGTACAGAGCAGCACAGATACGCAGTATTTT. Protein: CASSVQSSTDTQYF.

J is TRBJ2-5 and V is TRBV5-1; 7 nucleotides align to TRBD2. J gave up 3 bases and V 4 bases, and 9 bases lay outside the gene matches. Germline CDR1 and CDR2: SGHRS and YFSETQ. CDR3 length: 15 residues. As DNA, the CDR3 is TGCGCCAGCAGCCCGTCCGGGACTACCGAAGAGACCCAGTACTTC. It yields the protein CASSPSGTTEETQYF. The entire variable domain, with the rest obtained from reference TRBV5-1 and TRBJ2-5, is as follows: KAGVTQTPRYLIKTRGQQVTLSCSPISGHRSVSWYQQTPGQGLQFLFEYFSETQRNKGNFPGRFSGRQFSNSRSEMNVSTLELGDSALYLCASSPSGTTEETQYFGPGTRLLVL.

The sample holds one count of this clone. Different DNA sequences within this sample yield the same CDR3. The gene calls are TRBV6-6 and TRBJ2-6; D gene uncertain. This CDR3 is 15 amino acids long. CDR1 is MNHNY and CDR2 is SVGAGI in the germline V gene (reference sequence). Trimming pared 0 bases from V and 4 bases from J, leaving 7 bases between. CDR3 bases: TGTGCCAGCAGTTACTCTCTGTCCGGGGCCAACGTCCTGACTTTC. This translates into CASSYSLSGANVLTF.

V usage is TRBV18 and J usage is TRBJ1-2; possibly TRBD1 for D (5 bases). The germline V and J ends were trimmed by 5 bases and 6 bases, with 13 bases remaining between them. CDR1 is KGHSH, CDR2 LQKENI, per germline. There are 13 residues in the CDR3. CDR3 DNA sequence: TGTGCCAGCTCAACGGTCAGGGAGGATGGCTACACCTTC. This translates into CASSTVREDGYTF.

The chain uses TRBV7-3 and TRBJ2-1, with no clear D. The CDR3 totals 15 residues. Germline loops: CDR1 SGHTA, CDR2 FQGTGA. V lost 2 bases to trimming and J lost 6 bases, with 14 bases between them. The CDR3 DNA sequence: TGTGCCAGCAGCTTAGCCACAGCAAAAGGCAATGAGCAGTTCTTC. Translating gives CASSLATAKGNEQFF.

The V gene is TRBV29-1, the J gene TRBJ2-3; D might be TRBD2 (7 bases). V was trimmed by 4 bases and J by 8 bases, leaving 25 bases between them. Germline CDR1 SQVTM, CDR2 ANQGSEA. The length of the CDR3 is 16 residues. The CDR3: CSVAYGSGNEGGTQYF. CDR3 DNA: TGCAGCGTTGCTTACGGGAGCGGGAATGAGGGGGGTACGCAGTATTTT.

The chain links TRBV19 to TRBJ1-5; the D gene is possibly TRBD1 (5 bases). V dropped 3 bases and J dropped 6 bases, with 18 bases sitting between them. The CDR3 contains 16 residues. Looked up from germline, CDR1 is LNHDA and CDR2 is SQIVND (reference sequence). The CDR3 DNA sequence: TGTGCCAGTAGTATGTCGTACTCCGGGGGAGCTCAGCCCCAGCATTTT. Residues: CASSMSYSGGAQPQHF.

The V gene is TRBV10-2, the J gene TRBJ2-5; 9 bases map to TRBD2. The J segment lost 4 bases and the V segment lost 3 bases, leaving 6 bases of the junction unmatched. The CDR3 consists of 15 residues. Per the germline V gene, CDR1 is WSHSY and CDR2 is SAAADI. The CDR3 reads CASSDPSSGGETQYF. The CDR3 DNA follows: TGCGCCAGCAGTGATCCCAGTAGCGGGGGAGAGACCCAGTACTTC.

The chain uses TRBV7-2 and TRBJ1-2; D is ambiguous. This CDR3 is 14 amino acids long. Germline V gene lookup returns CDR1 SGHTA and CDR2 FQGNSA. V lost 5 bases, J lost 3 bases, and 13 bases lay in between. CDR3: CASSRPTEDYGYTF. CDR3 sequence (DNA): TGTGCCAGCAGCCGCCCAACGGAGGACTATGGCTACACCTTC.

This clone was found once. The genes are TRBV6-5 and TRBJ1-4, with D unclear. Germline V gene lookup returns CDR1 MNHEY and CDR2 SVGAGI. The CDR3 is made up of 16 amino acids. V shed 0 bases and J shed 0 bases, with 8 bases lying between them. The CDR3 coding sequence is TGTGCCAGCAGTTACTCTTTTTCTTCAACTAATGAAAAACTGTTTTTT. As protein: CASSYSFSSTNEKLFF.

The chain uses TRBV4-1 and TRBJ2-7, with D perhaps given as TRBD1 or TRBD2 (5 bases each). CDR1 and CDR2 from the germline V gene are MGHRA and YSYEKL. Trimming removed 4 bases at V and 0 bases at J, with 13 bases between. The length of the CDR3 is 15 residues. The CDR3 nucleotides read TGCGCCAGCAGCCGAGGGGTTTCAAGCTCCTACGAGCAGTACTTC. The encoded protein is CASSRGVSSSYEQYF.

The CDR3 sequence: CSVLAGVSTGELFF. CDR3 sequence (DNA): TGCAGCGTCCTAGCGGGAGTTAGTACCGGGGAGCTGTTTTTT. The V gene is TRBV29-1, the J gene TRBJ2-2; 10 nucleotides line up with TRBD2. The CDR3 consists of 14 residues. V lost 6 bases to trimming and J lost 5 bases; unmatched junction nucleotides: 6. Per the germline V gene, CDR1 is SQVTM and CDR2 is ANQGSEA.

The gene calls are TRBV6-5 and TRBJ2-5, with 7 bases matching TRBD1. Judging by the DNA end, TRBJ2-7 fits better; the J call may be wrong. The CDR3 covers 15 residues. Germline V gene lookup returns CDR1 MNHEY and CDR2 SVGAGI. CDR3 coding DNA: TGTGCCAGCAGTTCCGGGACAGTGGGATCCTACGAGCAGTACTTC. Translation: CASSSGTVGSYEQYF.

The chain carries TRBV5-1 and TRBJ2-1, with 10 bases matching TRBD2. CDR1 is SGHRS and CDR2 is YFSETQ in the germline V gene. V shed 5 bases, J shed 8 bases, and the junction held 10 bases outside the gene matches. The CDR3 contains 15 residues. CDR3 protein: CASSLPWLAGDEQFF. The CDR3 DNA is TGCGCCAGCAGTTTGCCGTGGCTAGCGGGAGATGAGCAGTTCTTC.

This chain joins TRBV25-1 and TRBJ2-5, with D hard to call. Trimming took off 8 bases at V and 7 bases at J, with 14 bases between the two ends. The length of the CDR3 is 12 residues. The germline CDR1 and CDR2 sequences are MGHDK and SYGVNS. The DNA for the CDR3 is TGTGCCAGCCAATACGTGGGCGGGACCCAGTACTTC. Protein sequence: CASQYVGGTQYF.

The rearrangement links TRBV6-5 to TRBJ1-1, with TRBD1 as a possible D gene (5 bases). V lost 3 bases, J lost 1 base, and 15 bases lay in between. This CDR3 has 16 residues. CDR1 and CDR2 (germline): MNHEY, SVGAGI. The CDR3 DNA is TGTGCCAGCAGTTATCTGGGGGTTCGGCCGAACACTGAAGCTTTCTTT. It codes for CASSYLGVRPNTEAFF.

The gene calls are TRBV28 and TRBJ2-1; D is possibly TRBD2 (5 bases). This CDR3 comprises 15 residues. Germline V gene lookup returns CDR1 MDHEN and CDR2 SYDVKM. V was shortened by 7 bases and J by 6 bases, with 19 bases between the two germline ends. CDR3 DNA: TGTGCCAGCACAGGAGGAATCGTAAGAGGCAATGAGCAGTTCTTC. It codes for CASTGGIVRGNEQFF.

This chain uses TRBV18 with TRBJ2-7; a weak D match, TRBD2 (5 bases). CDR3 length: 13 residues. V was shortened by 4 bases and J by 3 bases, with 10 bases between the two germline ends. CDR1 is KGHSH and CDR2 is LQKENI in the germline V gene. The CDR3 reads CASSLGDHYEQYF. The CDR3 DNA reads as TGTGCCAGCTCACTGGGAGATCACTACGAGCAGTACTTC.

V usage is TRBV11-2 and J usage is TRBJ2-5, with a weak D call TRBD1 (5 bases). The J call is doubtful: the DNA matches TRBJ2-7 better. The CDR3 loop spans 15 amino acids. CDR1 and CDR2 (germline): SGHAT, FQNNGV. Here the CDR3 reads CASSLDLRDSYEQYF. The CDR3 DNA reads TGTGCCAGCAGCTTAGATCTCAGGGACTCCTACGAGCAGTACTTC.

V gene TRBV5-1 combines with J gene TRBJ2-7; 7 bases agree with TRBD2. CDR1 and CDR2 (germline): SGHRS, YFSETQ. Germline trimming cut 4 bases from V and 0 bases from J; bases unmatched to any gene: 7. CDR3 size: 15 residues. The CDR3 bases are TGCGCCAGCAGCACGAGCGGGGCCAGCTCCTACGAGCAGTACTTC. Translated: CASSTSGASSYEQYF.

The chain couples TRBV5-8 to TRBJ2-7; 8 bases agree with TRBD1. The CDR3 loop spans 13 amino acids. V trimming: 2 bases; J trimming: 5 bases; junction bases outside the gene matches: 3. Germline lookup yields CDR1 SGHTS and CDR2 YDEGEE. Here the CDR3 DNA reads TGTGCCAGCAGCTTCGACAGGGGCGACGAGCAGTACTTC. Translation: CASSFDRGDEQYF.

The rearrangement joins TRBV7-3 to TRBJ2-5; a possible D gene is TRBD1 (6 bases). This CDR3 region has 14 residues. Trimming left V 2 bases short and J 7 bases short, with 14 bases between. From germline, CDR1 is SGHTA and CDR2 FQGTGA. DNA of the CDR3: TGTGCCAGCAGCTTAGACAGGACTTCTGGGACCCAGTACTTC. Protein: CASSLDRTSGTQYF.

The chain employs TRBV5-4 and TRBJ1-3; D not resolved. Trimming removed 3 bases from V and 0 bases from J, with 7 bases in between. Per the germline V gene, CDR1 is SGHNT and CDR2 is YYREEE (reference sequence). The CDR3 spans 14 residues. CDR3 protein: CASSSQSSGNTIYF. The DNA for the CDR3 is TGTGCCAGCAGCTCCCAGAGCTCTGGAAACACCATATATTTT.